One sample yielded the 21 T cell receptor beta chains listed below, sequenced in a study of blood T cells in healthy people across ages. A J-beta primer mix and a sample-barcoded 5' primer were used in a second PCR of about 7 to 12 cycles. MiXCR was run by TCRdb on the 5' RACE reads, yielding one entry per CDR3 protein. Of around 970,000 distinct CDR3 sequences in the sample, roughly 51% were seen once. The source material was blood. The source of these receptors is a woman aged 60-75 years in good health.

The chain carries TRBV5-1 and TRBJ2-3; 8 bases line up with TRBD2. CDR1 is SGHRS, CDR2 YFSETQ, per germline. CDR3 length equals 16 residues. V lost 2 bases to trimming and J lost 0 bases; unmatched junction nucleotides: 5. The CDR3 here is CASSFSPSGSTDTQYF. The CDR3 DNA sequence: TGCGCCAGCAGCTTCTCCCCTAGCGGGAGCACAGATACGCAGTATTTT.

The chain joins TRBV27 to TRBJ2-5; TRBD2 aligns across 8 bases. The J segment lost 4 bases and the V segment lost 1 base, leaving 8 bases of the junction unmatched. CDR1 is MNHEY and CDR2 is SMNVEV in the germline V gene (reference sequence). The length of the CDR3 is 16 residues. CDR3 amino acids: CASSLFLAGPLETQYF. DNA for the CDR3: TGTGCCAGCAGTTTATTTCTAGCGGGTCCCCTAGAGACCCAGTACTTC.

This sequence joins TRBV2 and TRBJ2-1; unclear D gene. The CDR3 loop spans 11 amino acids. Germline V gene sequence: CDR1 SNHLY, CDR2 FYNNEI. The V and J ends lost 10 bases and 4 bases respectively, with 8 bases between them. The CDR3 protein is CATTGYNEQFF. DNA for the CDR3: TGTGCCACCACCGGGTACAATGAGCAGTTCTTC. Drawing the rest from reference TRBV2 and TRBJ2-1, the complete variable domain is EPEVTQTPSHQVTQMGQEVILRCVPISNHLYFYWYRQILGQKVEFLVSFYNNEISEKSEIFDDQFSVERPDGSNFTLKIRSTKLEDSAMYFCATTGYNEQFFGPGTRLTVL.

In its sample, this clonotype was seen once. This chain joins TRBV2 and TRBJ2-5, with a possible D match to TRBD2 (5 bases). The CDR3 has 16 residues. Germline V gene lookup returns CDR1 SNHLY and CDR2 FYNNEI. The germline V and J ends were trimmed by 1 base and 0 bases, with 12 bases remaining between them. The CDR3 reads CASSEGASRYQETQYF. For the CDR3, the DNA is TGTGCCAGCAGTGAAGGGGCTAGCCGGTACCAAGAGACCCAGTACTTC.

The rearrangement links TRBV3-1 to TRBJ2-7, with 11 bases that match TRBD2. CDR3 length: 16 residues. V shed 0 bases and J 7 bases; nucleotides not matched to a gene: 8. Per the germline V gene, CDR1 is LGHDT and CDR2 is YNNKEL (reference sequence). The CDR3 DNA reads TGTGCCAGCAGCCAAGAGGGGACTAGCGGCCTAAGGGAGCAGTACTTC. Residues: CASSQEGTSGLREQYF.

The chain has TRBV7-6 and TRBJ2-7; TRBD1 agrees at 10 bases. This CDR3 has 15 residues. Trimming took 5 bases from V and 6 from J; bases not matched to a gene: 10. CDR1 and CDR2 from the germline V gene are SGHVS and FNYEAQ. The CDR3 protein is CASSPSWDRGFEQYF. For the CDR3, the DNA is TGTGCCAGCAGCCCGAGTTGGGACAGGGGATTCGAGCAGTACTTC.

The table lists this clonotype with a few counts. The rearrangement links TRBV15 to TRBJ2-1; unclear D gene. The CDR3 length is 11 residues. V was pared by 6 bases and J by 2 bases, with 2 bases between. Germline V gene data show CDR1 as LNHNV and CDR2 as YYDKDF (reference sequence). CDR3 residues: CATRAYNEQFF. Written as DNA, the CDR3 is TGTGCCACCAGGGCCTACAATGAGCAGTTCTTC.

The CDR3 DNA sequence: TGTGCCAGCTCACCACCGACGGCGGGAGCCTCTGGGGCCAACGTCCTGACTTTC. Its protein is CASSPPTAGASGANVLTF. V is TRBV18 and J is TRBJ2-6, with TRBD2 matching 7 bases. CDR1 and CDR2 from the germline V gene are KGHSH and LQKENI. Unmatched junction bases numbered 5, after V lost 0 bases and J lost 0 bases. The CDR3 length is 18 residues.

V is TRBV7-3 and J is TRBJ2-2; 16 bases fit TRBD2. J lost 6 bases, V lost 5 bases, and 3 bases had no gene match. This CDR3 region has 16 residues. Germline CDR1 is SGHTA and CDR2 is FQGTGA. As DNA, the CDR3 is TGTGCCAGCAGCATGGGACTAGCGGGGGGGGCCGGGGAGCTGTTTTTT. This encodes CASSMGLAGGAGELFF.

A few counts support this clonotype. The gene calls are TRBV3-1 and TRBJ2-5; 12 bases agree with TRBD2. Per the germline V gene, CDR1 is LGHDT and CDR2 is YNNKEL (reference sequence). The CDR3 is 18 residues long. The V and J ends lost 0 bases and 1 base, in that order; junction bases with no gene match: 6. In DNA form, the CDR3 reads TGTGCCAGCAGCCAAGAATGGGCGACTAGCGGGAGCCAAGAGACCCAGTACTTC. Its protein is CASSQEWATSGSQETQYF.

The sample holds a few counts of this clonotype. This chain uses TRBV27 with TRBJ2-3; D gene ambiguous. The CDR3 covers 14 residues. V shed 8 bases and J shed 2 bases, with 14 bases lying between them. Germline values: CDR1 MNHEY, CDR2 SMNVEV (reference sequence). The CDR3 loop is CASGSLAATDTQYF. The CDR3 DNA reads as TGTGCCAGCGGATCCCTGGCGGCCACAGATACGCAGTATTTT.

The chain carries TRBV2 and TRBJ1-5; D gene ambiguous. Trimming shortened V by 7 bases and J by 0 bases, and 10 bases separated the two germline ends. Germline CDR1 is SNHLY and CDR2 is FYNNEI. The CDR3 is made up of 14 amino acids. As DNA, the CDR3 is TGTGCCAGCACTAAAGTCAATAGCAATCAGCCCCAGCATTTT. It specifies CASTKVNSNQPQHF. Full variable domain (missing parts from reference TRBV2 and TRBJ1-5): EPEVTQTPSHQVTQMGQEVILRCVPISNHLYFYWYRQILGQKVEFLVSFYNNEISEKSEIFDDQFSVERPDGSNFTLKIRSTKLEDSAMYFCASTKVNSNQPQHFGDGTRLSIL.

This clonotype was detected only a few times. The chain is built from TRBV12-3 or TRBV12-4 and TRBJ2-7; D possibly corresponds to TRBD2 (6 bases). The CDR3 covers 14 residues. V was shortened by 7 bases and J by 5 bases, with 18 bases between the two germline ends. The chain's CDR3 is CASTDSRTNNEQYF. CDR3 bases: TGTGCCAGCACCGACTCCAGGACTAACAACGAGCAGTACTTC.

There are a few counts of this clonotype. This rearrangement joins TRBV12-3 or TRBV12-4 to TRBJ1-2; D remains unclear. The CDR3 has 12 amino acids. Trimming pared 3 bases from V and 4 bases from J, leaving 6 bases between. CDR3 sequence (DNA): TGTGCCAGCAGTTTTAGTTTCTATGGCTACACCTTC. It codes for CASSFSFYGYTF.

This sequence joins TRBV6-5 and TRBJ2-5; 11 bases match TRBD2. The V gene's germline CDR1 is MNHEY and CDR2 SVGAGI. The V gene end was trimmed by 4 bases and the J gene end by 9 bases; junction bases not matched to a gene: 19. This CDR3 spans 18 amino acids. CDR3 coding DNA: TGTGCCAGCAGTTCAACATCCGGGACTAGCGGACCTAAGACGGCCCAGTACTTC. Its translation: CASSSTSGTSGPKTAQYF.

In its sample, this clonotype was seen a few times. This rearrangement joins TRBV7-2 to TRBJ2-7; 13 bases match TRBD2. The CDR3 is 15 amino acids. After removal of 3 bases from V and 6 bases from J, the junction contained 5 bases not matched to a gene. Germline V gene sequence: CDR1 SGHTA, CDR2 FQGNSA. The CDR3 DNA follows: TGTGCCAGCAGCTTGGGCGGACTAGCGGGAGTCGAGCAGTACTTC. Amino acids: CASSLGGLAGVEQYF.

This chain's CDR3 is CASSQLDRNYGYTF. The DNA for the CDR3 is TGTGCCAGCAGCCAACTAGACAGGAACTATGGCTACACCTTC. V and J are TRBV4-2 and TRBJ1-2; a weak D match, TRBD1 (6 bases). Germline CDR1 is LGHNA and CDR2 is YNFKEQ. Trimming took off 2 bases at V and 2 bases at J, with 9 bases between the two ends. The CDR3 has 14 amino acids.

This clonotype has only a few counts. This sequence joins TRBV5-6 and TRBJ2-1; D uncertain. The CDR3 runs 11 residues. Per germline, CDR1 SGHDT and CDR2 YYEEEE. Trimming cost V 5 bases and J 8 bases, with 8 bases left between them. CDR3 bases: TGTGCCAGCAGACGGACGTATGAGCAGTTCTTC. This encodes CASRRTYEQFF.

This clonotype was seen a handful of times. The rearrangement joins TRBV6-6 to TRBJ2-5, with 8 positions matching TRBD2. The J call is doubtful: the DNA matches TRBJ2-7 better. From germline, CDR1 is MNHNY and CDR2 SVGAGI (reference sequence). The CDR3 spans 15 residues. CDR3 region: CASQTRSGSQGEQYF. DNA for the CDR3: TGTGCCAGCCAAACGAGGAGCGGGAGTCAAGGCGAGCAGTACTTC.

The chain combines TRBV20-1 with TRBJ2-7, with 7 positions matching TRBD1. Germline CDR1 DFQATT, CDR2 SNEGSKA (reference sequence). CDR3 length equals 14 residues. V lost 4 bases to trimming and J lost 6 bases; unmatched junction nucleotides: 12. This CDR3 reads CSATGGQEASEQYF. The CDR3 DNA sequence: TGCAGTGCTACAGGGGGACAAGAGGCAAGCGAGCAGTACTTC.

There are a few counts of this clonotype. This chain connects TRBV20-1 to TRBJ1-4, with 7 bases matching TRBD1. Germline V CDR1 and CDR2: DFQATT, SNEGSKA (reference sequence). V shed 5 bases and J 2 bases; nucleotides not matched to a gene: 5. The length of the CDR3 is 14 residues. The DNA of the CDR3 is TGCAGTGCTGCGACAGGGTTCACTAATGAAAAACTGTTTTTT. As protein: CSAATGFTNEKLFF.